This T cell receptor beta chain stems from a study of T cell responses to AZD1222 COVID-19 vaccine. Points from the study as a whole: The study found vaccine-associated CD4 TCRs spanning spike, dominant at 160-218 and 743-854. Elevations in Spike-specific TCR breadth and depth followed administration of two AZD1222 doses. Only 5 to 7 individuals given AZD1222 were seropositive at baseline. Every sample of the repertoires postdated the peak T cell response.

Some clones are missing from TCRdb's copy, which holds only in-frame ones; the method was immunoSEQ multiplex PCR. The repertoire holds 95,000 to 150,000 clones, with 88% as singletons. Concerning this clone: The antigen is undetermined.

Trimming cost V 1 base and J 0 bases, with 4 bases left between them. The CDR3 sequence is 15 residues long. The germline V gene encodes CDR1 MNHNS and CDR2 SASEGT. Material: peripheral blood, obtained on day 0 of AZD1222 vaccination. The chain employs TRBV6-1 and TRBJ1-6; D uncertain. This receptor was identified in an adult in good health. The DNA for the CDR3 is TGTGCCAGCAGTGAAGGGGACTCCTATAATTCACCCCTCCACTTT. Translating it yields CASSEGDSYNSPLHF.